A single sample is the source of the 11 T cell receptor beta chains below, sequenced in a study of graft-versus-host responses after intestinal transplantation. TCRdb's table, derived via immunoSEQ multiplex PCR, lists solely in-frame clones and lacks some. There are about 14,000 clones in the sample; around 70% occur only once, and 6.5% to 8% lies in the top ten. Lymphocytes from graft epithelium and lamina propria were isolated. Sample: ileum tissue, taken 16 days after intestinal transplant. The receptors were sampled from a human patient who received an intestinal transplant, so some T cells may come from the graft donor.

This chain joins TRBV5-1 and TRBJ2-7, with a possible D match to TRBD2 (6 bases). V gave up 0 bases and J gave up 3 bases, with 28 bases separating them. The CDR3 runs 20 residues. Germline V gene data show CDR1 as SGHRS and CDR2 as YFSETQ. CDR3 nucleotide sequence: TGCGCCAGCAGCTTGGAGCCTTCGCGGTTCCTGGCGGGATCACTCTACGAGCAGTACTTC. It is translated as CASSLEPSRFLAGSLYEQYF.

The genes are TRBV10-3 and TRBJ1-1; a possible D gene is TRBD1 (6 bases). CDR3 length: 14 amino acids. Germline CDR1 and CDR2: ENHRY and SYGVKD. V lost 2 bases, J lost 1 base, and 8 bases lay in between. CDR3 sequence reads: CAISEGQQNTEAFF. The CDR3 coding sequence is TGTGCCATCAGTGAGGGACAGCAGAACACTGAAGCTTTCTTT.

The chain has TRBV29-1 and TRBJ2-7, with 10 bases identical to TRBD1. CDR3 length: 14 residues. Germline CDR1 SQVTM, CDR2 ANQGSEA. The J segment lost 5 bases and the V segment lost 6 bases, leaving 10 bases of the junction unmatched. The CDR3 protein is CSVDPMTGGDEQYF. CDR3 in DNA: TGCAGCGTCGACCCCATGACAGGGGGCGACGAGCAGTACTTC.

J is TRBJ2-2 and V is TRBV11-3; the D gene is possibly TRBD2 (5 bases). Trimming removed 4 bases from V and 8 bases from J, with 11 bases in between. The CDR3 sequence is 13 residues long. The germline V gene has CDR1 SGHNT and CDR2 YENEEA. Here the CDR3 reads CASSSRESGELFF. The CDR3 DNA sequence: TGTGCCAGCAGCTCGAGGGAAAGTGGGGAGCTGTTTTTT. Full variable domain (outside the CDR3, taken from reference TRBV11-3 and TRBJ2-2): EAGVVQSPRYKIIEKKQPVAFWCNPISGHNTLYWYLQNLGQGPELLIRYENEEAVDDSQLPKDRFSAERLKGVDSTLKIQPAELGDSAVYLCASSSRESGELFFGEGSRLTVL.

In this sample, this clone turned up a few times. The V call is TRBV9, the J call TRBJ2-7; 7 bases map to TRBD1. V lost 0 bases to trimming and J lost 4 bases; unmatched junction nucleotides: 4. This CDR3 is 14 amino acids long. Germline loops: CDR1 SGDLS, CDR2 YYNGEE. In nucleotides, the CDR3 is TGTGCCAGCAGCGTAGAGAAGACAGGGTACGAGCAGTACTTC. Residues: CASSVEKTGYEQYF.

This sequence joins TRBV5-1 and TRBJ2-7; TRBD1 matches at 9 bases. The germline CDR1 and CDR2 sequences are SGHRS and YFSETQ. J gave up 2 bases and V 5 bases, and 11 bases lay outside the gene matches. This CDR3 is built from 16 residues. CDR3 loop: CASSTGGPPVTYEQYF. The DNA for the CDR3 is TGCGCCAGCAGTACAGGGGGCCCTCCTGTTACCTACGAGCAGTACTTC.

The chain has TRBV5-1 and TRBJ1-5; D not certain. The CDR3 loop spans 15 amino acids. Trimming removed 0 bases at V and 4 bases at J, with 11 bases between. Germline CDR1 and CDR2: SGHRS and YFSETQ. The CDR3 region is CASSLAGVGNQPQHF. The CDR3 DNA sequence: TGCGCCAGCAGCTTGGCGGGAGTTGGGAATCAGCCCCAGCATTTT.

The J gene is TRBJ2-3, the V gene TRBV12-2; the DNA was not compared with TRBD2, the D call given in the table. TRBV12-2 is described as a pseudogene. The CDR3 runs 13 residues. The CDR3 sequence: CASPGLNIDTQYF. Here the CDR3 DNA reads TGTGCAAGTCCTGGACTCAATATAGATACGCAGTATTTT.

This clone was seen just once. This chain connects TRBV27 to TRBJ2-3; 11 positions match TRBD2. The germline CDR1 and CDR2 sequences are MNHEY and SMNVEV (reference sequence). This CDR3 is built from 16 residues. J was trimmed by 5 bases and V by 3 bases; bases with no gene match: 7. The CDR3 loop is CASSFSGRARGDTQYF. As DNA, the CDR3 is TGTGCCAGCAGTTTTAGCGGGAGGGCCCGAGGAGATACGCAGTATTTT.

In this sample, this clone turned up a few times. V usage is TRBV6-5 and J usage is TRBJ2-1; TRBD2 is a possible D gene (5 bases). Trimming took off 2 bases at V and 10 bases at J, with 9 bases between the two ends. Per germline, CDR1 MNHEY and CDR2 SVGAGI. This CDR3 spans 12 amino acids. The CDR3 DNA sequence: TGTGCCAGCAGTTACCCCGGGGAGGAGCAGTTCTTC. Encoded protein: CASSYPGEEQFF.

This clone was counted only a few times. The chain combines TRBV19 with TRBJ1-5; D gene uncertain. The germline CDR1 and CDR2 sequences are LNHDA and SQIVND (reference sequence). Trimming pared 1 base from V and 4 bases from J, leaving 11 bases between. The CDR3 runs 15 residues. DNA for the CDR3: TGTGCCAGTAGTATAGGGAGAACGGGGAATCAGCCCCAGCATTTT. Amino acids: CASSIGRTGNQPQHF.